Listed below are T cell receptor beta chains from one sample, sequenced in a study of blood T cell repertoires in COVID-19. Libraries were prepared by immunoSEQ multiplex PCR; TCRdb keeps only in-frame clonotypes and omits some of them. The table includes about 280,000 clones, approximately 88% detected once. The sequenced material came from peripheral blood. The receptor source for this set is a middle-aged woman who had recovered from COVID-19. Each CDR3 is given without its conserved first and last residue.

cdr3_length: 12
v_call: TRBV18
cdr3_aa: ASSHNSGANVLT

cdr3_length: 14
v_call: TRBV6-1
cdr3_aa: ASSDSPSGRGGGYT

cdr3_length: 13
v_call: TRBV2
cdr3_aa: ASSERGGSNTEAF

cdr3_length: 13
v_call: TRBV10-3
cdr3_aa: AISGRDTSQETQY

cdr3_length: 13
v_call: TRBV5-8
cdr3_aa: ASSLLGGTGNTIY

cdr3_length: 13
v_call: TRBV28
cdr3_aa: ASSPGGQINEKLF

cdr3_length: 12
v_call: TRBV19
cdr3_aa: ASHRGRSGNTIY

cdr3_length: 15
v_call: TRBV14
cdr3_aa: ASSQARGESSGNTIY

cdr3_length: 13
v_call: TRBV5-5
cdr3_aa: ASSLRSGRNTEAF

cdr3_length: 16
v_call: TRBV7-2
cdr3_aa: ASSLGGALRPSGETQY

cdr3_length: 13
v_call: TRBV28
cdr3_aa: ASSLYGGPAYEQY

cdr3_length: 15
v_call: TRBV27
cdr3_aa: ASTLHRGTGNTGELF

cdr3_length: 12
v_call: TRBV29-1
cdr3_aa: SVHPGQGQETQY

cdr3_length: 11
v_call: TRBV27
cdr3_aa: ASSFLGGYEQY

cdr3_length: 14
v_call: TRBV5-6
cdr3_aa: ASSLKTDSGANVLT

cdr3_length: 10
v_call: TRBV30
cdr3_aa: AWTYGTDTQY

cdr3_length: 10
v_call: TRBV6-5
cdr3_aa: ASSRTLETQY

cdr3_length: 12
v_call: TRBV27
cdr3_aa: ASSPTGDGGELF

cdr3_length: 13
v_call: TRBV3-1/TRBV3-2
cdr3_aa: ASSQGGFLTGELF

cdr3_length: 13
v_call: TRBV5-1
cdr3_aa: ASSLEAGNTGELF

cdr3_length: 11
v_call: TRBV12-3/TRBV12-4
cdr3_aa: ASSGRQWETQY

cdr3_length: 14
v_call: TRBV5-6
cdr3_aa: ASSFWRGQGNNEQF

cdr3_length: 15
v_call: TRBV21-1
cdr3_aa: ASSKGGLPYIYNEQF

cdr3_length: 13
v_call: TRBV5-1
cdr3_aa: ASSWWTGQEETQY

cdr3_length: 11
v_call: TRBV6-5
cdr3_aa: ASSPDRDYGYT

cdr3_length: 12
v_call: TRBV5-1
cdr3_aa: ASSETAAGNTIY

cdr3_length: 13
v_call: TRBV5-4
cdr3_aa: ASSFPGVERTEAF

cdr3_length: 12
v_call: TRBV7-8
cdr3_aa: ASSSFRGGETQY

cdr3_length: 11
v_call: TRBV9
cdr3_aa: ASSLTGDQPQH

cdr3_length: 10
v_call: TRBV10-3
cdr3_aa: AISVWPDTQY

cdr3_length: 12
v_call: TRBV19
cdr3_aa: ASSIDRWGAEAF

cdr3_length: 12
v_call: TRBV30
cdr3_aa: AWSKGTAHSPLH

cdr3_length: 13
v_call: TRBV5-5
cdr3_aa: ASSLLGTGSHEQF

cdr3_length: 12
v_call: TRBV6-5
cdr3_aa: ASRRGGATGELF

cdr3_length: 13
v_call: TRBV7-9
cdr3_aa: ASSLVPGDGEEQF

cdr3_length: 15
v_call: TRBV7-2
cdr3_aa: ASSGGLGVSSYNEQF

cdr3_length: 12
v_call: TRBV18
cdr3_aa: ASSQTGETTEAF

cdr3_length: 21
v_call: TRBV12-5
cdr3_aa: ASGLDRGRVASGELPERDTQY

cdr3_length: 13
v_call: TRBV21-1
cdr3_aa: ASSKMASGEGEQY

cdr3_length: 13
v_call: TRBV28
cdr3_aa: ASSLFGGAGDEQY

cdr3_length: 13
v_call: TRBV2
cdr3_aa: ASSLGTSGAGELF

cdr3_length: 12
v_call: TRBV6-6
cdr3_aa: ASSSTRSSYEQY

cdr3_length: 15
v_call: TRBV11-3
cdr3_aa: ASSQESRGPVNYGYT

cdr3_length: 11
v_call: TRBV2
cdr3_aa: ASSRQPDYEQY

cdr3_length: 13
v_call: TRBV10-3
cdr3_aa: AIRGASGNTDTQY

cdr3_length: 12
v_call: TRBV5-1
cdr3_aa: ASSLVTGVYEQY

cdr3_length: 14
v_call: TRBV7-9
cdr3_aa: ATQGASGRYTYEQY